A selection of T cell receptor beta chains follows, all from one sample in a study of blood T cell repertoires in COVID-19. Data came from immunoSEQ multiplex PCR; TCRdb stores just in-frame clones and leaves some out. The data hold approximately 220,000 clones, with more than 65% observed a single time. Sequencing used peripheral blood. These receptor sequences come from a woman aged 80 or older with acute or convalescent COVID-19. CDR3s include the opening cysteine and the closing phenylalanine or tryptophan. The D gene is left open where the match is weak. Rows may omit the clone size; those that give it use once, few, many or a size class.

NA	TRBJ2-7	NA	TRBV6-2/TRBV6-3	TGTGCCAGCAGTTACGGGGGTAGCGGCGCCTACGAGCAGTACTTC	CASSYGGSGAYEQYF
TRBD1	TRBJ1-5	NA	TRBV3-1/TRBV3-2	TGTGCCAGCAGCCAGGGAACAGGGGGCGGTCAGCCCCAGCATTTT	CASSQGTGGGQPQHF
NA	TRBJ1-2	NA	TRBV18	TGTGCCAGCTCACCAAATATCGGTTCAGGAAAGCTTGGCTACACCTTC	CASSPNIGSGKLGYTF
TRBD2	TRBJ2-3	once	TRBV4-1	TGCGCCAGCAGCCAAGACTGGGGACTAGCGGGAAGAGTCGGCACAGATACGCAGTATTTT	CASSQDWGLAGRVGTDTQYF
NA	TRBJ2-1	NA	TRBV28	TGTGCCAGCAGCCCCTTGGGGGAGGTTAACAATGAGCAGTTCTTC	CASSPLGEVNNEQFF
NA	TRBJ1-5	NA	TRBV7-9	TGTGCCAGCAGCTTAGGGATAGGGGTGGATCAGCCCCAGCATTTT	CASSLGIGVDQPQHF
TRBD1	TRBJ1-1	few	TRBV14	TGTGCCAGCAGCAAGGTCAGGGGGTTTGGGACTGAAGCTTTCTTT	CASSKVRGFGTEAFF
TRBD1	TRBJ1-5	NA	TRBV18	TGTGCCAGCTCAGGAACAGGGGGCTCGGGTAATCAGCCCCAGCATTTT	CASSGTGGSGNQPQHF
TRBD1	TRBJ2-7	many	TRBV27	TGTGCCAGCAGTTCAACCGGGACAGCACTCGGCGAGCAGTACTTC	CASSSTGTALGEQYF
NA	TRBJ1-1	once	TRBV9	TGTGCCAGCACGGTGGGCATGGGCAACACTGAAGCTTTCTTT	CASTVGMGNTEAFF
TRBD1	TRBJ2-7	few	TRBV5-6	TGTGCCAGCAGCTTGATTGACAGGGCCCTCTACGAGCAGTACTTC	CASSLIDRALYEQYF
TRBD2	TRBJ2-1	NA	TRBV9	TGTGCCAGCAGCCCCCGTCCCGGGACTAGCGGGAGCTATCTTTACAATGAGCAGTTCTTC	CASSPRPGTSGSYLYNEQFF
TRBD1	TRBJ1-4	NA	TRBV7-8	TGTGCCAGCAGCATTAGGGACAGAACTAATGAAAAACTGTTTTTT	CASSIRDRTNEKLFF
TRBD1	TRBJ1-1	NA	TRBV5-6	TGTGCCAGCAGCTTGGGGGACAGGGGTTGGGGCACTGAAGCTTTCTTT	CASSLGDRGWGTEAFF
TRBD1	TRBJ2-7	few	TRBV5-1	TGCGCCAGCAGCCCCCGACAGGGTGGGGTAAACTACGAGCAGTACTTC	CASSPRQGGVNYEQYF
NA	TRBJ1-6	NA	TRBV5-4	TGTGCCAGCAGCTTGGGAGCCTCCTATAATTCACCCCTCCACTTT	CASSLGASYNSPLHF
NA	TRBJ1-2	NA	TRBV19	TGTGCCAGTTACAGATTCAACTATGGCTACACCTTC	CASYRFNYGYTF
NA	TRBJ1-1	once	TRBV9	TGTGCCAGCAGCAGCGGCGTCGGCGGGGACACTGAAGCTTTCTTT	CASSSGVGGDTEAFF